Presented here are 10 T cell receptor beta chains from one specimen sequenced in a study of radiotherapy plus CTLA-4 blockade in lung cancer. Method: immunoSEQ multiplex PCR; TCRdb's copy keeps in-frame clones and lacks some. The sample includes more than 60,000 clones, 70% to 80% seen only once; the top ten take roughly 3.1%. Specimen: peripheral blood, collected from a patient treated with radiotherapy plus ipilimumab. These receptors were taken from a human donor with non-small cell lung cancer who had a complete response to radiotherapy plus ipilimumab.

This rearrangement joins TRBV4-1 to TRBJ2-3, with TRBD2 as a possible D gene (7 bases). The V and J ends lost 10 bases and 5 bases respectively, with 22 bases between them. The CDR3 consists of 15 residues. Germline CDR1 is MGHRA and CDR2 is YSYEKL. DNA of the CDR3: TGCGCCACTGAGCCTAGGGGGGGCGGAGGAGATACGCAGTATTTT. It encodes CATEPRGGGGDTQYF.

This clone was detected once. The chain couples TRBV11-2 to TRBJ1-6; 7 bases align to TRBD1. The length of the CDR3 is 16 residues. V was pared by 3 bases and J by 7 bases, with 9 bases of the junction left unmatched. CDR1 SGHAT and CDR2 FQNNGV come from the germline V gene. CDR3 DNA: TGTGCCAGCAGCTTGGGGGCAGGGGGAAGGAATTCACCCCTCCACTTT. It encodes CASSLGAGGRNSPLHF.

V is TRBV4-1 and J is TRBJ2-1, with unresolved D. Germline CDR1 reads MGHRA; CDR2 reads YSYEKL. Trimming removed 0 bases from V and 5 bases from J, with 5 bases in between. CDR3 length equals 13 residues. CDR3 protein: CASSQDYHNEQFF. CDR3 DNA: TGCGCCAGCAGCCAAGATTATCACAATGAGCAGTTCTTC.

This chain connects TRBV2 to TRBJ1-3, with TRBD1 matching over 9 bases. CDR1 is SNHLY and CDR2 is FYNNEI in the germline V gene. Trimming at V came to 5 bases and at J to 1 base, leaving 3 bases not matched to a gene. This CDR3 region has 15 residues. In DNA, the CDR3 is TGTGCCAGCAGTCCGGGACAGGGATCTGGAAACACCATATATTTT. Translation gives CASSPGQGSGNTIYF.

This sequence joins TRBV7-3 and TRBJ2-3; D gene uncertain. CDR3 size: 15 residues. Germline lookup yields CDR1 SGHTA and CDR2 FQGTGA. V gave up 3 bases and J gave up 1 base, with 11 bases separating them. CDR3 residues: CASSFARRGTDTQYF. DNA of the CDR3: TGTGCCAGCAGCTTCGCTAGACGGGGCACAGATACGCAGTATTTT.

The chain combines TRBV7-2 with TRBJ1-2; D is ambiguous. CDR3 size: 15 residues. Between the trimmed V and J ends, which lost 1 base and 2 bases, there was a span of 11 bases. CDR1 is SGHTA, CDR2 FQGNSA, per germline. CDR3 sequence: CASSLDVGGNYGYTF. The CDR3 coding sequence is TGTGCCAGCAGCTTAGATGTCGGAGGGAACTATGGCTACACCTTC.

This chain links TRBV25-1 with TRBJ2-7, with D possibly TRBD2 on 6 matching bases. V gave up 6 bases and J gave up 8 bases, with 11 bases separating them. CDR3 size: 11 residues. In germline, CDR1 is MGHDK, CDR2 SYGVNS. The CDR3 DNA is TGTGCCAGCAGGGGGGGTGTCAAGCAGTACTTC. This sequence encodes CASRGGVKQYF.

This clone occurred a few times. The CDR3 nucleotides read TGCAGCGTTGAAGGACAGGCCTTAAACACTGAAGCTTTCTTT. Its protein is CSVEGQALNTEAFF. This chain uses TRBV29-1 with TRBJ1-1, with D perhaps matching TRBD1 (6 bases). V was cut by 1 base and J by 2 bases, with 11 bases left in between. Germline V gene sequence: CDR1 SQVTM, CDR2 ANQGSEA. The CDR3 is 14 amino acids. Filled out from reference TRBV29-1 and TRBJ1-1, the complete variable domain reads SAVISQKPSRDICQRGTSLTIQCQVDSQVTMMFWYRQQPGQSLTLIATANQGSEATYESGFVIDKFPISRPNLTFSTLTVSNMSPEDSSIYLCSVEGQALNTEAFFGQGTRLTVV.

This chain links TRBV6-5 with TRBJ1-1, with TRBD1 matching 8 bases. In germline, CDR1 is MNHEY, CDR2 SVGAGI. The V gene end was trimmed by 7 bases and the J gene end by 4 bases; junction bases not matched to a gene: 8. The CDR3 spans 14 residues. CDR3: CASMSRQGSTEAFF. Written as DNA, the CDR3 is TGTGCCAGCATGTCCCGACAGGGGAGCACTGAAGCTTTCTTT.

The chain uses TRBV7-2 and TRBJ2-1, with 9 nucleotides matching TRBD1. J lost 12 bases, V lost 5 bases, and 8 bases had no gene match. The CDR3 spans 13 residues. CDR1 SGHTA and CDR2 FQGNSA come from the germline V gene. This CDR3 is CASSSTGGTWQFF. The DNA for the CDR3 is TGTGCCAGCAGCAGCACAGGGGGCACCTGGCAGTTCTTC.